Below, one T cell receptor beta chain is given with its context. As yet, its antigen is unknown. The authors built TCR beta libraries using iRepertoire HTBI primers and Arm-PCR of CDR3 regions. TCRdb used MiXCR to reprocess the multiplex PCR reads, holding one entry per CDR3 protein. The table lists about 540,000 distinct CDR3 sequences, about 13% of them singletons. These data are taken from a study of regulatory T cells in long-lasting Graves disease. Study results and caveats: A greater number of public clonotypes (approximately 2,700) was shared by persistent patients than by new patients (around 970).

Per the germline V gene, CDR1 is SGDLS and CDR2 is YYNGEE. The trim removed 0 bases at V and 5 bases at J, leaving 4 bases unmatched. CDR3 length equals 17 residues. The sample's time point: newly diagnosed GD, antithyroid drugs for less than 3 months. The TCR library was made from RNA that had been extracted from PBMCs in TRIzol. This same sample was also taken into another study, of T cells in Graves' hyperthyroidism and ophthalmopathy. That investigation notes: Graves' hyperthyroidism without ophthalmopathy progression within 18 months was termed stable. Patients aged 18 to 65 with hyperthyroidism were newly diagnosed, with duration under 2 months. Clinicians diagnosed patients from clinical symptoms, serum thyroxine and TRAb, thyroid ultrasound and orbital computed tomography.

V usage is TRBV9 and J usage is TRBJ2-2; 13 bases map to TRBD2. The sequence was obtained from a young man with Graves disease. Here the sequenced sample was peripheral blood mononuclear cells (PBMCs), taken at new diagnosis, from a patient treated with antithyroid drugs. Here the CDR3 reads CASSVGGLAGATGELFF. The CDR3 nucleotides read TGTGCCAGCAGCGTAGGCGGACTAGCGGGAGCTACCGGGGAGCTGTTTTTT.